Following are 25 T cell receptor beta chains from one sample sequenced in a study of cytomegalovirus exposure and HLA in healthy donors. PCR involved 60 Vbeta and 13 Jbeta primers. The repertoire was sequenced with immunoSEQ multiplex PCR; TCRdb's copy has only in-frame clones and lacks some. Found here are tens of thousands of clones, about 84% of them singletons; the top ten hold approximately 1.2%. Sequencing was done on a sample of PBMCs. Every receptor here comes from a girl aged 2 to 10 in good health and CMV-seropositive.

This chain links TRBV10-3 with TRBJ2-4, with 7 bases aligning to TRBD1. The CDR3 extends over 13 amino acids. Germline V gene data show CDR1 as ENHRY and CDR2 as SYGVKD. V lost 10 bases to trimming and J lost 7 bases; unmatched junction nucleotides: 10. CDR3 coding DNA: TGTGCCACCAAGACGACAGGGTCGAACATTCAGTACTTC. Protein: CATKTTGSNIQYF.

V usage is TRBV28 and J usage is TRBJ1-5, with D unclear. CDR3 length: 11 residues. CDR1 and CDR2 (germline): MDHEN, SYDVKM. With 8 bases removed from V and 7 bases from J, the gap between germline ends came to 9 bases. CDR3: CASRRTQPQHF. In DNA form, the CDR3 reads TGTGCCAGCCGTAGAACGCAGCCCCAGCATTTT.

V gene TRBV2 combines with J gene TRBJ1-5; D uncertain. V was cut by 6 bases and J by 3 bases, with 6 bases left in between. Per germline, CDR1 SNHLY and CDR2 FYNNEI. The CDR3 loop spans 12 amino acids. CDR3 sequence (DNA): TGTGCCAGCAGCGGTGACAATCAGCCCCAGCATTTT. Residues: CASSGDNQPQHF.

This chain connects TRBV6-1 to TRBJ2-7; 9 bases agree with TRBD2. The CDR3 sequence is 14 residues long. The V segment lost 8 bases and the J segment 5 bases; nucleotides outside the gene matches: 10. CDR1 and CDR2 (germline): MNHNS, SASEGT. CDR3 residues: CASRRSGSPHEQYF. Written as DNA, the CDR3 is TGTGCCAGCCGGCGTAGCGGGAGTCCCCACGAGCAGTACTTC.

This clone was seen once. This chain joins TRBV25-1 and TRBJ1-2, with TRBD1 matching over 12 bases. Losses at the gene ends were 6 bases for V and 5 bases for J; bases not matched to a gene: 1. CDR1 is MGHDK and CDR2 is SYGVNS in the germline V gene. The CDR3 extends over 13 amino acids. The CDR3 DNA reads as TGTGCCAGCAGGGGACAGGGGGCGTATGGCTACACCTTC. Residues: CASRGQGAYGYTF.

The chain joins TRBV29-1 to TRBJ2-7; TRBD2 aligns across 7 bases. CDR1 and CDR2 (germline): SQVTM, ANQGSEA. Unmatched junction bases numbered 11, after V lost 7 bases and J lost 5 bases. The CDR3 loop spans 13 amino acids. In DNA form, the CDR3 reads TGCAGCGCGAAGCTAGCGGTACGGAACGAGCAGTACTTC. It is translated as CSAKLAVRNEQYF.

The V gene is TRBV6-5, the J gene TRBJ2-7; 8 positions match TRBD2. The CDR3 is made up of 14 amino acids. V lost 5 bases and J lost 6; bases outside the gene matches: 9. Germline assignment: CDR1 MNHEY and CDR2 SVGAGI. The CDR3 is CASSLREGRSEQYF. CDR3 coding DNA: TGTGCCAGCAGTCTACGGGAGGGCCGAAGCGAGCAGTACTTC.

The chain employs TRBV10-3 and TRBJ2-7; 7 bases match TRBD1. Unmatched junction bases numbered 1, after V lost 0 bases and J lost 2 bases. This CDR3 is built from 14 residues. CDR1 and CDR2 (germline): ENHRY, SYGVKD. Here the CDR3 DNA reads TGTGCCATCAGTGAGTCGACAGGGCCCTACGAGCAGTACTTC. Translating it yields CAISESTGPYEQYF.

The CDR3 bases are TGTGCCAGCAGCTCGGGACAGCATAGCAATCAGCCCCAGCATTTT. Its translation: CASSSGQHSNQPQHF. The chain has TRBV7-9 and TRBJ1-5; 7 bases match TRBD1. Germline V CDR1 and CDR2: SEHNR, FQNEAQ (reference sequence). The ends lost 4 bases at V and 0 bases at J; junction bases unmatched: 3. This CDR3 contains 15 residues.

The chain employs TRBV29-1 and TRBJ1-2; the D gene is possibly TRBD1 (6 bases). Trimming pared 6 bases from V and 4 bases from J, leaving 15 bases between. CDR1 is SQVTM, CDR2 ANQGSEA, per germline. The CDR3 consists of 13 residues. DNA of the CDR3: TGCAGCGTGAGACTACAGGGCGGCTATGGCTACACCTTC. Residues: CSVRLQGGYGYTF.

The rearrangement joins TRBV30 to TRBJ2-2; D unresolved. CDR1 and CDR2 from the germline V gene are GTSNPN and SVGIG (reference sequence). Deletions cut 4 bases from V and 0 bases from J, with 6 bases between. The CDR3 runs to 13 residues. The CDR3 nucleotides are TGTGCCTGGACAGATTCGAACACCGGGGAGCTGTTTTTT. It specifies CAWTDSNTGELFF.

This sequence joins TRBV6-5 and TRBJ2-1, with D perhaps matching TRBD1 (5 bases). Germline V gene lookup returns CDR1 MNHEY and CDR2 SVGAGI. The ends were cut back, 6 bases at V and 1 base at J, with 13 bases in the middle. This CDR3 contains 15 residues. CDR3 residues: CASRMDTPSYNEQFF. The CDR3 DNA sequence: TGTGCCAGCAGAATGGACACACCGTCCTACAATGAGCAGTTCTTC.

The DNA of the CDR3 is TGTGCCAGCAGCTTACAGGGTAGCGGGAGGCAGCAGCAGTACTTC. Translated: CASSLQGSGRQQQYF. The chain recombines TRBV11-2 with TRBJ2-7; 10 bases are shared with TRBD2. J lost 8 bases, V lost 2 bases, and 9 bases had no gene match. CDR3 length: 15 amino acids. CDR1 is SGHAT and CDR2 is FQNNGV in the germline V gene.

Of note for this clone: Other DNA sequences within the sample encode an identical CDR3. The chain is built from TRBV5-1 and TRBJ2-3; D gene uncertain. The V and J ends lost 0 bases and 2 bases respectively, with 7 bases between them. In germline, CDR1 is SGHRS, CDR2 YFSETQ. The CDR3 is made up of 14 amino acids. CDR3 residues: CASSLGLSTDTQYF. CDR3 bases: TGCGCCAGCAGCTTGGGACTGTCCACAGATACGCAGTATTTT.

CDR3 loop: CASSFNQGEPQETQYF. The CDR3 DNA reads as TGTGCCAGCAGCTTCAACCAGGGGGAGCCACAAGAGACCCAGTACTTC. V and J are TRBV9 and TRBJ2-5; TRBD1 matches at 7 bases. With V trimmed by 4 bases and J by 2 bases, 11 bases remained unmatched. This CDR3 spans 16 amino acids. From germline, CDR1 is SGDLS and CDR2 YYNGEE.

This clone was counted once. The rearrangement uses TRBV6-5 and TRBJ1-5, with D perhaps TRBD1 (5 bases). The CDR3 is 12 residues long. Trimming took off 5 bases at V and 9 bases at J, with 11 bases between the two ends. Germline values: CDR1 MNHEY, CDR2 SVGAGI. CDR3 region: CASSDTGAPQHF. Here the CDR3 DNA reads TGTGCCAGCAGTGACACAGGAGCGCCCCAGCATTTT.

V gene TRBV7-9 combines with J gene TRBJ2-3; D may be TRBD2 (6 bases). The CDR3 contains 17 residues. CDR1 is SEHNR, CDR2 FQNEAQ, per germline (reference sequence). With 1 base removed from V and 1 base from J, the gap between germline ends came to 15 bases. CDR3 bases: TGTGCCAGCAGCTTAGGGACGGGAGCCGCTGGCACAGATACGCAGTATTTT. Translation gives CASSLGTGAAGTDTQYF.

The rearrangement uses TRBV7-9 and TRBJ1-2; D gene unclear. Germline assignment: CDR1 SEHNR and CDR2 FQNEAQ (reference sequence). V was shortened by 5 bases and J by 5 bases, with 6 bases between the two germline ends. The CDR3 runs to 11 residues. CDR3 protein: CASSRDYGYTF. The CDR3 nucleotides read TGTGCCAGCAGCCGCGATTATGGCTACACCTTC.

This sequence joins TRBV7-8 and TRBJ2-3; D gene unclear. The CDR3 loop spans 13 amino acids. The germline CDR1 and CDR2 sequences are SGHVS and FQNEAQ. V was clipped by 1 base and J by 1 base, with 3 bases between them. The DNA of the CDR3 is TGTGCCAGCAGCTTAGTAGGCACAGATACGCAGTATTTT. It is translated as CASSLVGTDTQYF. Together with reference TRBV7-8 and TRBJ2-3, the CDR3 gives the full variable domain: GAGVSQSPRYKVAKRGQDVALRCDPISGHVSLFWYQQALGQGPEFLTYFQNEAQLDKSGLPSDRFFAERPEGSVSTLKIQRTQQEDSAVYLCASSLVGTDTQYFGPGTRLTVL.

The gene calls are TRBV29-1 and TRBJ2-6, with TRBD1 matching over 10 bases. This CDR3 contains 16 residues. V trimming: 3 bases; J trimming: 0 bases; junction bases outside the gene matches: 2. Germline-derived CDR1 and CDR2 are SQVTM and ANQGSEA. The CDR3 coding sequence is TGCAGCGTTGACGGGACAGGGGTCTCTGGGGCCAACGTCCTGACTTTC. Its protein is CSVDGTGVSGANVLTF.

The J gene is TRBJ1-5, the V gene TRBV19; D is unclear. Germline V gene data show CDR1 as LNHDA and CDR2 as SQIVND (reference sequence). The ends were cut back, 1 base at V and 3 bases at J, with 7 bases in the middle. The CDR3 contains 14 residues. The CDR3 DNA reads TGTGCCAGTAGTATAGTCGGGATCAATCAGCCCCAGCATTTT. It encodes CASSIVGINQPQHF.

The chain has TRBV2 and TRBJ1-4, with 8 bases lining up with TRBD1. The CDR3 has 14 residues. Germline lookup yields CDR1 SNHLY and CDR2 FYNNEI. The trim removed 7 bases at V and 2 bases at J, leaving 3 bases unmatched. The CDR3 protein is CASTWTGTNEKLFF. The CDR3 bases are TGTGCCAGCACTTGGACAGGGACTAATGAAAAACTGTTTTTT.

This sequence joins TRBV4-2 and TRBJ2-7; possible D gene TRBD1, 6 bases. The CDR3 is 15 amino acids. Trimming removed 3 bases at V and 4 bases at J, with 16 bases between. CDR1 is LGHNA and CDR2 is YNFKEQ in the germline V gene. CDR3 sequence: CASSHPDQGIYEQYF. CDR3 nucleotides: TGTGCCAGCAGCCATCCGGACCAGGGGATATACGAGCAGTACTTC.

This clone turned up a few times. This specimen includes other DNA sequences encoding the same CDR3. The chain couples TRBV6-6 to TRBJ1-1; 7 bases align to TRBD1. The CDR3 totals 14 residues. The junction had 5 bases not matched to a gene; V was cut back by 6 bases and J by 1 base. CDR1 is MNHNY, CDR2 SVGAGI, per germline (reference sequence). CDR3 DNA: TGTGCCAGCAGCATCGACAGGGCGAACACTGAAGCTTTCTTT. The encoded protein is CASSIDRANTEAFF.

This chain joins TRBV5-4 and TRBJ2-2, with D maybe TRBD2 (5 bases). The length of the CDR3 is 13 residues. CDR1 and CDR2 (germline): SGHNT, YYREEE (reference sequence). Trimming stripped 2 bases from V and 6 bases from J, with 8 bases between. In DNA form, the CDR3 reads TGTGCCAGCAGCTTAGAGGGAGCCGGGGAGCTGTTTTTT. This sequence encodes CASSLEGAGELFF.